This T cell receptor (beta chain) appears in the sequencing data of a study of blood T cell repertoires in COVID-19. The CDR3 length is 15 residues. The germline V gene has CDR1 SGHTS and CDR2 YDEGEE. V lost 4 bases to trimming and J lost 6 bases; unmatched junction nucleotides: 5. Assay used: immunoSEQ multiplex PCR; TCRdb lists only in-frame clones, some missing. The data contain approximately 68,000 clones, 86% of them singletons. The chain links TRBV5-8 to TRBJ1-5, with 12 bases identical to TRBD1. Source material: peripheral blood. The TCR originated in a man aged 50 to 60 with active COVID-19. CDR3 protein: CASSRDRGLFQPQHF. The CDR3 DNA reads TGTGCCAGCAGCAGGGACAGGGGGCTTTTTCAGCCCCAGCATTTT.